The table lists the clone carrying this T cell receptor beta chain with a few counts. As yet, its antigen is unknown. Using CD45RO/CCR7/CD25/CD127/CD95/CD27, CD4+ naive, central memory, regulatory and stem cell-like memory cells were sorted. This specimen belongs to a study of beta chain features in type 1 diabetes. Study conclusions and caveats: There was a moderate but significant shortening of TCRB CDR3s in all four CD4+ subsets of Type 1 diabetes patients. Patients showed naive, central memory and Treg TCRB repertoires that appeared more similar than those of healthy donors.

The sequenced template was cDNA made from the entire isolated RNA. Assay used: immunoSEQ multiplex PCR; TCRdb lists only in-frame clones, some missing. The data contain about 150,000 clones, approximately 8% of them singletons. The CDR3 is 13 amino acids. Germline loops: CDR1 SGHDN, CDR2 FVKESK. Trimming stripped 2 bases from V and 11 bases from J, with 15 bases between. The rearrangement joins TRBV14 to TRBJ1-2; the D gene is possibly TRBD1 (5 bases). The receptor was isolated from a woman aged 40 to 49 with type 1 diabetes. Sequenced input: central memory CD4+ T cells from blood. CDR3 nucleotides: TGTGCCAGCAGCCAACAGGGATCTGAGGTGTACACCTTC. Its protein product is CASSQQGSEVYTF.